The clone carrying this T cell receptor beta chain has more than one count but fewer than ten. Its target is unknown. The sample is drawn from a study of T cells after yellow fever vaccination. Overall study context: In the case of low-cell-number fractions, SMART-Seq v4 Ultra Low Input was used for preparation.

The germline V gene encodes CDR1 SGHRS and CDR2 YFSETQ. The CDR3 runs 15 residues. V was pared by 1 base and J by 3 bases, with 13 bases between. Study outcomes and limitations: A small proportion of clonotypes was detected in both the CD4 and CD8 compartments.

TCRdb used MiXCR to reprocess the 5' RACE reads, holding one entry per CDR3 protein. The sample lists hundreds of thousands of distinct CDR3 sequences, around 19% seen once, with roughly a sixth in the top ten. This receptor was identified in a man aged 18 to 30 who received the YFV17D yellow fever vaccine. The sequencing here drew on PBMCs, taken before the yellow fever booster vaccination. The chain has TRBV5-1 and TRBJ1-1; D not resolved. Written as DNA, the CDR3 is TGCGCCAGCAGCTTGAGCCCGGGTCAGGACACTGAAGCTTTCTTT. Translating gives CASSLSPGQDTEAFF.